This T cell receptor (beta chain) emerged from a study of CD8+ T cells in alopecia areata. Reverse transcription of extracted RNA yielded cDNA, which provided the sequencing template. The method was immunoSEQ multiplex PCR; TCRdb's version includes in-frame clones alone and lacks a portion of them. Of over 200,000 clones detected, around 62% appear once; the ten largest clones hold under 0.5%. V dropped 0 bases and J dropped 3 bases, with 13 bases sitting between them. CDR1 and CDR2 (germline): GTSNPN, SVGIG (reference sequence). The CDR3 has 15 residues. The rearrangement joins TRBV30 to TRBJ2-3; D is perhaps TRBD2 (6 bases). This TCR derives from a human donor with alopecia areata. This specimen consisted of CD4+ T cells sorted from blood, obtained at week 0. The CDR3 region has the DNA TGTGCCTGGAGTGTTGGCGGGGCGATGACAGATACGCAGTATTTT. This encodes CAWSVGGAMTDTQYF.